This T cell receptor (beta chain) comes out of a study of technical replicates of blood from a handful of donors. Method: immunoSEQ multiplex PCR; TCRdb's copy keeps in-frame clones and lacks some. The table includes tens of thousands of clones, 75% to 95% detected once. Trimming left V 4 bases short and J 5 bases short, with 7 bases between. The CDR3 length is 11 residues. CDR1 SGHDT and CDR2 YYEEEE come from the germline V gene. The chain uses TRBV5-6 and TRBJ2-7; D not certain. This TCR was sampled from a human donor in good health. Some clones in this sample may be carry-over from other donors' samples. Sequenced material: T cells isolated from PBMCs. The CDR3, as DNA: TGTGCCAGCAGCCTAGTGAACGAGCAGTACTTC. Amino acids: CASSLVNEQYF.